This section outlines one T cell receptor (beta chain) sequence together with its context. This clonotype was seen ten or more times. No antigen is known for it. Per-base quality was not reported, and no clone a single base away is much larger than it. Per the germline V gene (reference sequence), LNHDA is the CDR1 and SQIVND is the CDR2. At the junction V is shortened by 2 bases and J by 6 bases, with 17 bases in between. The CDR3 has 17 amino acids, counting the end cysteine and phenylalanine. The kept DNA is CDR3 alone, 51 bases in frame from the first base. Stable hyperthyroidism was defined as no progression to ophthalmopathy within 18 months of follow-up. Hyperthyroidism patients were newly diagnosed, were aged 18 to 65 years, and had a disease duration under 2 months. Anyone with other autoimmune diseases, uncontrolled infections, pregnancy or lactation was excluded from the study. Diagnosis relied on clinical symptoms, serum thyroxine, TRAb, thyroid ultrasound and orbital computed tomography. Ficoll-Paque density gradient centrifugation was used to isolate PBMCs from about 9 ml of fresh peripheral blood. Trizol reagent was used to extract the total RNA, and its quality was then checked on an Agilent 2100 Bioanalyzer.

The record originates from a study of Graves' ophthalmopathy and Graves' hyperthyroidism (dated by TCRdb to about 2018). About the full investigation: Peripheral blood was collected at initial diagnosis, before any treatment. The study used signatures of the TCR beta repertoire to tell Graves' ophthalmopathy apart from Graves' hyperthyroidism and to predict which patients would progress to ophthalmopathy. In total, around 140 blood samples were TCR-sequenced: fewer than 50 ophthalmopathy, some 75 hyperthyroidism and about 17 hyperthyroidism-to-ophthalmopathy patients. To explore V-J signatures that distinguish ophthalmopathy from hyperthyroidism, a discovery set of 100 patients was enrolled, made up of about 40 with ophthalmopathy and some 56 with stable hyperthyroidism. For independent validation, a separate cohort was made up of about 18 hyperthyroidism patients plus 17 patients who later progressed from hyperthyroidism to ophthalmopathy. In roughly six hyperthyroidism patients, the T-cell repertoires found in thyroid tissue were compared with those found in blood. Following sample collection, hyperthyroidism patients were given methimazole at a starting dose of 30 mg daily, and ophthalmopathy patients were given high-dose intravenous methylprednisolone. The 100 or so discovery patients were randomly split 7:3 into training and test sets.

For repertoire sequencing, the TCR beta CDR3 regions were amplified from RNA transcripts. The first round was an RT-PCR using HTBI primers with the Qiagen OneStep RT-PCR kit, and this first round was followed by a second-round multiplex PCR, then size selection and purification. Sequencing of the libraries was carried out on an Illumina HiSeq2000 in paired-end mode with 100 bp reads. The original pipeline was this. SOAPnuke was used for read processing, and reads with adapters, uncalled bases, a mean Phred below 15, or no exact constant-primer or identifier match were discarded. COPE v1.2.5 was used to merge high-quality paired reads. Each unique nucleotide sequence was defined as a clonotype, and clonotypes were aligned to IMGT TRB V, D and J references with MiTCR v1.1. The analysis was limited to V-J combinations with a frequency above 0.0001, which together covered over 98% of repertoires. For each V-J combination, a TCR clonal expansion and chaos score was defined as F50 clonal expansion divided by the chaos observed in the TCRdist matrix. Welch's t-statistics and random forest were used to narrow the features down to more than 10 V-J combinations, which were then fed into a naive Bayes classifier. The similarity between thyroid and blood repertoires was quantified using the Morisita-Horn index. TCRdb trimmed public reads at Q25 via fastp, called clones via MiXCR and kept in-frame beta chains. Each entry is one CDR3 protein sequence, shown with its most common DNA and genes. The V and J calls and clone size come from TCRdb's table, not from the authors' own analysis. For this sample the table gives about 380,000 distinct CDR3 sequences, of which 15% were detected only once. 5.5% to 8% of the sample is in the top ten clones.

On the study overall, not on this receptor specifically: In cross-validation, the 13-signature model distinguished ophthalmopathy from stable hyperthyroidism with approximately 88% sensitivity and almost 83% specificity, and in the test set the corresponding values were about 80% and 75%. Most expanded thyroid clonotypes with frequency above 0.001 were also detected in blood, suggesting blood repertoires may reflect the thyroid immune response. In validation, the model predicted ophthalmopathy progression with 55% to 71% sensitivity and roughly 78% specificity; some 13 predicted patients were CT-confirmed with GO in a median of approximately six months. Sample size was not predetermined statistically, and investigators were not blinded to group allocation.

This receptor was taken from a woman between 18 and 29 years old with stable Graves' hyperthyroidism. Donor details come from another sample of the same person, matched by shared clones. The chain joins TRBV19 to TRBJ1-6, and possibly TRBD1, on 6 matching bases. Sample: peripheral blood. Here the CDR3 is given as CASSIRGTGRLNSPLHF. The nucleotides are TGTGCCAGTAGTATAAGGGGGACGGGCAGGCTTAATTCACCCCTCCACTTT.